This T cell receptor beta chain was observed in a study of blood T cell repertoires in COVID-19. TCRdb keeps only in-frame clones here, not all; method: immunoSEQ multiplex PCR. This sample yields approximately 89,000 clones, of which 70% to 80% are seen a single time; about 24% belongs to the top ten. There are 15 residues in the CDR3. Germline V lookup: CDR1 MNHEY, CDR2 SMNVEV (reference sequence). Deletions cut 2 bases from V and 3 bases from J, with 13 bases between. V is TRBV27 and J is TRBJ1-2; D is unresolved. The source of this sequence is a man in his sixties or seventies with acute or convalescent COVID-19. The specimen sequenced was peripheral blood. The CDR3 here is CASSLLSAAHYGYTF. The CDR3, as DNA: TGTGCCAGCAGTTTACTATCTGCCGCGCACTATGGCTACACCTTC.